This T cell receptor (beta chain) was captured in a study of CD8+ T cells in alopecia areata. Study-wide results and caveats: Besides other cells, scalp samples also yield sequences of resident alphabeta T cells from normal skin. Uncertainty remains about how baseline CD8+ expansion links to response, with one nonresponder. Relative to normal scalp, lesional scalp, especially alopecia totalis/universalis, showed higher clonality. Among the top 100, expanded CD8+ clones were significantly decreased by tofacitinib, as was scalp clonality.

This CDR3 is 18 amino acids long. The germline V gene encodes CDR1 SGHNT and CDR2 YYREEE (reference sequence). V shed 1 base and J shed 0 bases, with 14 bases lying between them. Treatment defined: oral pan-JAK inhibitor, 5-10 mg twice daily. About this clone: What it binds is not known.

After isolation, RNA underwent reverse transcription to generate cDNA as the sequencing template. Sequenced by immunoSEQ multiplex PCR; TCRdb stores in-frame clones only, minus some. The repertoire has around 190,000 clones, over 60% of them found once; the top ten carry more than 3.5%. The rearrangement joins TRBV5-4 to TRBJ1-6; D uncertain. Source: CD4+ T cells sorted from blood, taken at week 4, from a patient treated with tofacitinib. This receptor was obtained from a human donor with alopecia areata. The CDR3 is CASSLKVDSSSYNSPLHF. CDR3 coding DNA: TGTGCCAGCAGCTTGAAGGTAGACTCGAGCTCCTATAATTCACCCCTCCACTTT.